One and the same sample provided the 17 T cell receptor beta chains below, sequenced in a study. TCRdb passed the RT-PCR reads through MiXCR, listing each CDR3 protein once. The sample consists of almost 700,000 distinct CDR3 sequences, about 14% of them appearing once. Sequenced input: memory CD4+ T cells from blood. These receptors came from a female donor in good health, serving as a healthy control.

J is TRBJ2-1 and V is TRBV7-2; D remains unclear. Between the trimmed V and J ends, which lost 4 bases and 10 bases, there was a span of 11 bases. The CDR3 totals 12 residues. The germline CDR1 and CDR2 sequences are SGHTA and FQGNSA. CDR3 amino acids: CASSSPPREQFF. CDR3 sequence (DNA): TGTGCCAGCAGCTCCCCCCCCCGGGAGCAGTTCTTC.

V gene TRBV5-1 combines with J gene TRBJ1-2; 8 nucleotides match TRBD1. Germline values: CDR1 SGHRS, CDR2 YFSETQ. J was trimmed by 4 bases and V by 4 bases; bases with no gene match: 9. This CDR3 region has 15 residues. CDR3 coding DNA: TGCGCCAGCAGCCCTGGACAGGGTGGGTCCTATGGCTACACCTTC. This encodes CASSPGQGGSYGYTF.

The chain combines TRBV15 with TRBJ2-5; 8 bases line up with TRBD1. Germline values: CDR1 LNHNV, CDR2 YYDKDF (reference sequence). The CDR3 spans 15 residues. V shed 5 bases and J 4 bases; nucleotides not matched to a gene: 9. The CDR3 sequence: CATSRTRGLRETQYF. CDR3 sequence (DNA): TGTGCCACCAGCCGGACCAGGGGGCTAAGAGAGACCCAGTACTTC.

The chain links TRBV7-2 to TRBJ1-2; the D gene is possibly TRBD1 (5 bases). The CDR3 runs to 14 residues. The ends were cut back, 2 bases at V and 7 bases at J, with 14 bases in the middle. Per the germline V gene, CDR1 is SGHTA and CDR2 is FQGNSA. CDR3 in DNA: TGTGCCAGCAGCTTAAAGGGCAGGGCGCGTGGCTACACCTTC. Its protein product is CASSLKGRARGYTF.

This clonotype was seen a handful of times. CDR3 sequence: CASSYQGGPRNEQFF. The CDR3 nucleotides are TGTGCCAGCAGCTACCAGGGGGGGCCCCGGAATGAGCAGTTCTTC. V and J are TRBV6-4 and TRBJ2-1; D could derive from TRBD1 or TRBD2 (7 bases each). Germline V gene lookup returns CDR1 MRHNA and CDR2 SNTAGT. The CDR3 runs 15 residues. The germline V and J ends were trimmed by 6 bases and 7 bases, with 19 bases remaining between them.

In its sample, this clonotype was seen a few times. The chain has TRBV10-3 and TRBJ2-3; D is ambiguous. Trimming cost V 10 bases and J 3 bases, with 14 bases left between them. The CDR3 has 13 amino acids. Germline loops: CDR1 ENHRY, CDR2 SYGVKD. CDR3: CATRARITDTQYF. CDR3 in DNA: TGTGCCACTCGGGCGCGGATTACAGATACGCAGTATTTT.

The table lists this clonotype with many counts. The V gene is TRBV7-6, the J gene TRBJ2-5; no firm D call. The V end was cut by 2 bases, the J end by 5 bases, with 21 bases between. This CDR3 contains 17 residues. Germline V gene data show CDR1 as SGHVS and CDR2 as FNYEAQ. The CDR3 region is CASSLQPPNTRVETQYF. The DNA of the CDR3 is TGTGCCAGCAGCTTACAACCGCCGAATACAAGGGTGGAGACCCAGTACTTC.

The rearrangement joins TRBV7-3 to TRBJ1-5; D is undetermined. V was pared by 2 bases and J by 3 bases, with 17 bases between. Germline V gene data show CDR1 as SGHTA and CDR2 as FQGTGA. The length of the CDR3 is 17 residues. The CDR3 here is CASSLLAMWNPNQPQHF. CDR3 nucleotide sequence: TGTGCCAGCAGCTTATTAGCTATGTGGAACCCCAATCAGCCCCAGCATTTT.

This clonotype was counted at least ten times. The chain carries TRBV5-1 and TRBJ2-1; TRBD2 agrees at 11 bases. CDR3 length: 17 residues. The V gene end was trimmed by 0 bases and the J gene end by 4 bases; junction bases not matched to a gene: 6. Looked up from germline, CDR1 is SGHRS and CDR2 is YFSETQ. CDR3 in amino acids: CASSLAGLAGGYNEQFF. As DNA, the CDR3 is TGCGCCAGCAGCTTGGCAGGTCTAGCGGGAGGTTACAATGAGCAGTTCTTC.

This clonotype was detected many times. The CDR3 loop reads CSARVGVGGNIQYF. CDR3 bases: TGCAGTGCTAGAGTTGGGGTCGGAGGAAACATTCAGTACTTC. This chain joins TRBV20-1 and TRBJ2-4; a possible D gene is TRBD2 (5 bases). The V end was cut by 1 base, the J end by 6 bases, with 13 bases between. The length of the CDR3 is 14 residues. Germline V gives CDR1 DFQATT, CDR2 SNEGSKA (reference sequence).

This clonotype was found a few times. This chain links TRBV7-2 with TRBJ1-1, with D uncertain. In germline, CDR1 is SGHTA, CDR2 FQGNSA. The CDR3 contains 13 residues. Trimming removed 5 bases from V and 5 bases from J, with 12 bases in between. The CDR3 nucleotides are TGTGCCAGCAGCGCTATGGCACCAACTGAAGCTTTCTTT. This sequence encodes CASSAMAPTEAFF.

The sample holds many counts of this clonotype. The chain combines TRBV11-2 with TRBJ2-7, with TRBD2 as a possible D gene (7 bases). CDR1 is SGHAT and CDR2 is FQNNGV in the germline V gene. The CDR3 loop spans 16 amino acids. V lost 2 bases and J 2 bases, leaving 16 bases between the germline ends. The CDR3, as DNA: TGTGCCAGCAGCTTAAGGGGGGGCGCAAAGACCTACGAGCAGTACTTC. It encodes CASSLRGGAKTYEQYF.

CDR3 in DNA: TGTGCCATCAGTGAGTTGGAGGATGGCTACACCTTC. Its protein is CAISELEDGYTF. The chain couples TRBV10-3 to TRBJ1-2; D not resolved. The CDR3 is 12 residues long. V was pared by 1 base and J by 6 bases, with 6 bases between. Germline V gives CDR1 ENHRY, CDR2 SYGVKD.

This clonotype has more than one count but fewer than ten. The chain carries TRBV18 and TRBJ2-1, with 9 positions matching TRBD2. J gave up 4 bases and V 0 bases, and 13 bases lay outside the gene matches. CDR1 and CDR2 (germline): KGHSH, LQKENI. The CDR3 loop spans 19 amino acids. DNA for the CDR3: TGTGCCAGCTCACCACCAGTGCCGGCCGGCGCGGGAGGGTACAATGAGCAGTTCTTC. The encoded protein is CASSPPVPAGAGGYNEQFF.

The V call is TRBV6-2 or TRBV6-3, the J call TRBJ1-5; no firm D call. Germline V lookup: CDR1 MNHEY, CDR2 SVGEGT. The length of the CDR3 is 14 residues. Trimming took 5 bases from V and 3 from J, leaving 11 bases between them. CDR3 sequence reads: CASSRRADNQPQHF. CDR3 DNA: TGTGCCAGCAGTCGTCGGGCGGACAATCAGCCCCAGCATTTT.

There are a few counts of this clonotype. This chain links TRBV12-3 or TRBV12-4 with TRBJ2-1, with D maybe TRBD2 (6 bases). The V end lost 7 bases, the J end lost 7 bases, and 17 bases lay between the germline ends. CDR3 length equals 14 residues. The CDR3 here is CASTQGSRENEQFF. DNA for the CDR3: TGTGCCAGCACCCAAGGGAGTCGGGAGAATGAGCAGTTCTTC.

This clonotype turned up a few times. The rearrangement links TRBV15 to TRBJ2-7; D gene uncertain. Germline lookup yields CDR1 LNHNV and CDR2 YYDKDF (reference sequence). With 3 bases removed from V and 5 bases from J, the gap between germline ends came to 11 bases. The CDR3 sequence is 13 residues long. This CDR3 reads CATSRNGLDEQYF. Written as DNA, the CDR3 is TGTGCCACCAGCAGGAACGGCTTGGACGAGCAGTACTTC.